The following is a TCR beta chain sequence with its context. Its antigen remains unknown. This sample is part of a study of vaccination and CD4 T cells after COVID-19. Looking at the study overall: Overlapping SARS-CoV-2, HCoV-NL63, HCoV-OC43 and HCoV-229E spike peptides stimulated the cells. Points from the study as a whole: In convalescent patients, 304 of 307 vaccine-specific clones were mono-reactive for SARS-CoV-2 spike. Early timepoints after natural infection were not analyzed in these convalescent patients.

Treatment here: approximately nine-day PBMC culture with coronavirus spike peptide pools or control peptides (ViraFEST assay). An unexposed donor provided the CD4+ T cells, which were collected before the COVID-19 pandemic (2011-2018). V shed 4 bases and J shed 0 bases, with 10 bases lying between them. Germline V gene sequence: CDR1 SGHRS, CDR2 YFSETQ. The CDR3 is made up of 14 amino acids. Cultured CD4+ T-cell DNA underwent Oncomine TCR Beta short-read sequencing. Researchers extracted genomic DNA from CD4+ T cells that had been cultured. TCRdb re-derived calls from the PCR reads in MiXCR, one entry per CDR3 protein. In the table there are some 8,000 distinct CDR3 sequences, approximately 39% of which are singletons.

This receptor was taken from a human donor in good health. The chain combines TRBV5-1 with TRBJ1-2; D unresolved. Sample: CD4+ T cells from blood, cultured in vitro. This CDR3 is CASSPMAANYGYTF. CDR3 DNA: TGCGCCAGCAGCCCCATGGCCGCTAACTATGGCTACACCTTC.